These 30 T cell receptor beta chains were sequenced from one sample in a study of technical replicates of blood from a few donors. Data came from immunoSEQ multiplex PCR; TCRdb stores just in-frame clones and leaves some out. Of roughly 93,000 clones in the sample, around 95% are singletons; the top ten hold 0.25% to 0.3%. The material sequenced was T cells isolated from PBMCs. These receptors came from a human donor in good health.

This clone occurred once. This chain joins TRBV2 and TRBJ1-3; TRBD1 is a possible D gene (5 bases). Germline CDR1 reads SNHLY; CDR2 reads FYNNEI. V was pared by 4 bases and J by 1 base, with 8 bases between. The CDR3 length is 14 residues. CDR3 bases: TGTGCCAGCAGTGCGGGGGGGTCTGGAAACACCATATATTTT. It yields the protein CASSAGGSGNTIYF. The full variable domain, completed using reference TRBV2 and TRBJ1-3, is EPEVTQTPSHQVTQMGQEVILRCVPISNHLYFYWYRQILGQKVEFLVSFYNNEISEKSEIFDDQFSVERPDGSNFTLKIRSTKLEDSAMYFCASSAGGSGNTIYFGEGSWLTVV.

The rearrangement uses TRBV4-1 and TRBJ2-5; 7 positions match TRBD2. Per the germline V gene, CDR1 is MGHRA and CDR2 is YSYEKL. This CDR3 region has 15 residues. The V segment lost 0 bases and the J segment 1 base; nucleotides outside the gene matches: 2. This chain's CDR3 is CASSQELAAQETQYF. The CDR3 DNA reads TGCGCCAGCAGCCAAGAGCTAGCGGCCCAAGAGACCCAGTACTTC.

The rearrangement joins TRBV5-1 to TRBJ1-2; 9 bases align to TRBD1. Trimming removed 4 bases from V and 4 bases from J; junction bases left unmatched: 14. The length of the CDR3 is 17 residues. Looked up from germline, CDR1 is SGHRS and CDR2 is YFSETQ. CDR3 sequence: CASSRALQGAKIYGYTF. The CDR3 DNA is TGCGCCAGCAGCCGAGCCCTACAGGGGGCGAAGATCTATGGCTACACCTTC.

The V call is TRBV28, the J call TRBJ1-3, with unresolved D. CDR1 is MDHEN, CDR2 SYDVKM, per germline. This CDR3 comprises 17 residues. V was clipped by 6 bases and J by 0 bases, with 18 bases between them. In DNA form, the CDR3 reads TGTGCCAGCAGCCTTACTATGGCACTGAGCTCTGGAAACACCATATATTTT. It specifies CASSLTMALSSGNTIYF. Looking up the rest from reference TRBV28 and TRBJ1-3 gives the full variable domain: DVKVTQSSRYLVKRTGEKVFLECVQDMDHENMFWYRQDPGLGLRLIYFSYDVKMKEKGDIPEGYSVSREKKERFSLILESASTNQTSMYLCASSLTMALSSGNTIYFGEGSWLTVV.

This chain links TRBV5-1 with TRBJ1-2; 9 bases line up with TRBD1. With V trimmed by 3 bases and J by 2 bases, 5 bases remained unmatched. The germline V gene has CDR1 SGHRS and CDR2 YFSETQ. CDR3 length: 15 amino acids. CDR3 region: CASSSGQGNNYGYTF. The CDR3 bases are TGCGCCAGCAGCTCGGGACAGGGTAACAACTATGGCTACACCTTC. The full variable domain, completed using reference TRBV5-1 and TRBJ1-2, is KAGVTQTPRYLIKTRGQQVTLSCSPISGHRSVSWYQQTPGQGLQFLFEYFSETQRNKGNFPGRFSGRQFSNSRSEMNVSTLELGDSALYLCASSSGQGNNYGYTFGSGTRLTVV.

The chain links TRBV7-9 to TRBJ2-5; 8 bases line up with TRBD1. The CDR3 runs to 17 residues. Germline trimming cut 0 bases from V and 3 bases from J; bases unmatched to any gene: 9. CDR1 and CDR2 (germline): SEHNR, FQNEAQ (reference sequence). The DNA of the CDR3 is TGTGCCAGCAGCTTAGCGGGGGCTACAGGGGGAAAAGAGACCCAGTACTTC. Translating gives CASSLAGATGGKETQYF.

The chain links TRBV11-2 to TRBJ1-2; 9 positions match TRBD1. J was trimmed by 2 bases and V by 5 bases; bases with no gene match: 9. Germline loops: CDR1 SGHAT, CDR2 FQNNGV. This CDR3 is built from 16 residues. The CDR3 DNA reads as TGTGCCAGCAGCCTAGTCCGGGACAGGGAGAACTATGGCTACACCTTC. This codes for CASSLVRDRENYGYTF.

The rearrangement uses TRBV14 and TRBJ2-1, with D possibly TRBD2 on 5 matching bases. The length of the CDR3 is 16 residues. Germline lookup yields CDR1 SGHDN and CDR2 FVKESK. V was cut by 0 bases and J by 8 bases, with 17 bases left in between. CDR3: CASSQDRGSLLHEQFF. The CDR3 nucleotides are TGTGCCAGCAGCCAAGATCGGGGTAGTTTACTCCATGAGCAGTTCTTC.

The rearrangement uses TRBV11-2 and TRBJ1-3; TRBD1 might be the D (6 bases). The CDR3 extends over 17 amino acids. Germline assignment: CDR1 SGHAT and CDR2 FQNNGV. V lost 4 bases and J 5 bases, leaving 21 bases between the germline ends. This CDR3 is CASSSRKPGEGRNTIYF. The CDR3 DNA follows: TGTGCCAGCAGCTCCCGCAAGCCAGGGGAGGGACGAAACACCATATATTTT.

The rearrangement uses TRBV27 and TRBJ1-5, with unresolved D. The CDR3 consists of 14 residues. CDR1 and CDR2 from the germline V gene are MNHEY and SMNVEV (reference sequence). Trimming left V 7 bases short and J 0 bases short, with 10 bases between. CDR3 nucleotide sequence: TGTGCCAGCACTGCAGCGGATAGCAATCAGCCCCAGCATTTT. Protein sequence: CASTAADSNQPQHF.

This rearrangement joins TRBV19 to TRBJ1-1; D not resolved. The CDR3 extends over 14 amino acids. Trimming pared 3 bases from V and 1 base from J, leaving 9 bases between. Germline CDR1 reads LNHDA; CDR2 reads SQIVND (reference sequence). The CDR3 DNA reads TGTGCCAGTAGTATTATCGCCAGGAACACTGAAGCTTTCTTT. This codes for CASSIIARNTEAFF.

The chain has TRBV7-3 and TRBJ2-1; the match to TRBD2 covers 8 bases. The CDR3 sequence is 19 residues long. CDR1 SGHTA and CDR2 FQGTGA come from the germline V gene. Germline trimming cut 1 base from V and 8 bases from J; bases unmatched to any gene: 19. As DNA, the CDR3 is TGTGCCAGCAGCTTAATAGGCGGGGGGACGGCACCGAGTAACGATGAGCAGTTCTTC. Protein sequence: CASSLIGGGTAPSNDEQFF.

The V call is TRBV30, the J call TRBJ2-3; 7 positions match TRBD2. The CDR3 loop spans 14 amino acids. Germline lookup yields CDR1 GTSNPN and CDR2 SVGIG (reference sequence). V gave up 4 bases and J gave up 5 bases; unmatched junction bases: 9. The CDR3 spells CAWNVGGGGDTQYF. CDR3 DNA: TGTGCCTGGAACGTTGGCGGGGGAGGAGATACGCAGTATTTT.

The gene calls are TRBV27 and TRBJ2-7, with D perhaps matching TRBD2 (6 bases). Deletions cut 2 bases from V and 0 bases from J, with 8 bases between. The CDR3 totals 14 residues. Germline V gene sequence: CDR1 MNHEY, CDR2 SMNVEV (reference sequence). As DNA, the CDR3 is TGTGCCAGCAGTTTAGGTAGCGGCTCCTACGAGCAGTACTTC. This translates into CASSLGSGSYEQYF.

This clone was observed once. The chain carries TRBV25-1 and TRBJ2-7; 8 bases agree with TRBD1. V was clipped by 5 bases and J by 5 bases; unmatched bases: 8. This CDR3 region has 14 residues. The germline gives CDR1 MGHDK, CDR2 SYGVNS. CDR3 residues: CASSLGQGSHEQYF. The DNA for the CDR3 is TGTGCCAGCAGTCTCGGACAGGGATCCCACGAGCAGTACTTC.

This clone was seen a single time. This sequence joins TRBV25-1 and TRBJ2-2, with 8 bases lining up with TRBD1. The CDR3 is made up of 18 amino acids. V shed 4 bases and J 4 bases; nucleotides not matched to a gene: 14. In germline, CDR1 is MGHDK, CDR2 SYGVNS. As DNA, the CDR3 is TGTGCCAGCAGTGCTAGGACAGGGCTGATGAGGGGCACCGGGGAGCTGTTTTTT. Amino acid sequence: CASSARTGLMRGTGELFF.

This clone has just one count. The CDR3 coding sequence is TGTGCCAGCAGTTTACCCGCGACAGCCCTCTACGAGCAGTACTTC. Amino acids: CASSLPATALYEQYF. The rearrangement links TRBV28 to TRBJ2-7, with D tentatively TRBD1 (5 bases). With 2 bases removed from V and 3 bases from J, the gap between germline ends came to 14 bases. The CDR3 spans 15 residues. Germline CDR1 is MDHEN and CDR2 is SYDVKM.

This clone ranks as medium-sized (0.01 to 0.1%). This chain links TRBV2 with TRBJ2-2; no firm D call. This CDR3 has 11 residues. Per the germline V gene, CDR1 is SNHLY and CDR2 is FYNNEI. V lost 9 bases and J 2 bases, leaving 4 bases between the germline ends. CDR3 sequence (DNA): TGTGCCAGTCAAAACACCGGGGAGCTGTTTTTT. Translation: CASQNTGELFF.

The gene calls are TRBV4-2 and TRBJ2-1, with D uncertain. Trimming shortened V by 1 base and J by 9 bases, and 7 bases separated the two germline ends. The V gene's germline CDR1 is LGHNA and CDR2 YNFKEQ. This CDR3 region has 12 residues. The CDR3 region has the DNA TGTGCCAGCAGCCAAGGAGGTTTTGAGCAGTTCTTC. Translating it yields CASSQGGFEQFF.

As DNA, the CDR3 is TGTGCCAGCAGCGTCCTCGGCCGGGGTGCGCCCCAGCATTTT. As protein: CASSVLGRGAPQHF. The chain joins TRBV9 to TRBJ1-5; the D is unclear. The ends were cut back, 2 bases at V and 9 bases at J, with 15 bases in the middle. Germline lookup yields CDR1 SGDLS and CDR2 YYNGEE. The CDR3 is made up of 14 amino acids.

J is TRBJ2-1 and V is TRBV11-2, with D uncertain. Germline V gene sequence: CDR1 SGHAT, CDR2 FQNNGV. V was pared by 4 bases and J by 2 bases, with 12 bases between. The CDR3 extends over 15 amino acids. The CDR3 DNA sequence: TGTGCCAGCAGCTCCCGACTCTCCACCTACAATGAGCAGTTCTTC. As protein: CASSSRLSTYNEQFF.

V gene TRBV27 combines with J gene TRBJ2-1; 12 nucleotides agree with TRBD2. This CDR3 has 18 amino acids. CDR1 MNHEY and CDR2 SMNVEV come from the germline V gene (reference sequence). Trimming at V came to 6 bases and at J to 0 bases, leaving 9 bases not matched to a gene. CDR3 sequence: CASRSSLAGGDSYNEQFF. CDR3 nucleotides: TGTGCCAGCAGATCATCACTAGCGGGGGGCGACTCCTACAATGAGCAGTTCTTC.

This clone has a single count. The chain carries TRBV14 and TRBJ2-3, with D possibly being TRBD2 (6 bases). The germline V and J ends were trimmed by 3 bases and 4 bases, with 14 bases remaining between them. The CDR3 spans 15 residues. The germline V gene encodes CDR1 SGHDN and CDR2 FVKESK. CDR3 coding DNA: TGTGCCAGCAGCCAGGTGACCTCGGGGGCAGATACGCAGTATTTT. It translates to CASSQVTSGADTQYF.

This rearrangement joins TRBV5-4 to TRBJ2-2; TRBD2 agrees at 11 bases. CDR1 SGHNT and CDR2 YYREEE come from the germline V gene (reference sequence). V dropped 5 bases and J dropped 4; count of bases not matched to a gene: 4. The length of the CDR3 is 15 residues. CDR3 sequence reads: CASRLGLAGTGELFF. The CDR3 DNA follows: TGTGCCAGCAGGCTAGGACTAGCGGGCACCGGGGAGCTGTTTTTT.

The V call is TRBV4-1, the J call TRBJ1-1; the match to TRBD1 covers 9 bases. V shed 4 bases, J shed 1 base, and the junction held 10 bases outside the gene matches. This CDR3 region has 17 residues. CDR1 is MGHRA, CDR2 YSYEKL, per germline. The CDR3 sequence: CASSLRTGGPANTEAFF. The DNA for the CDR3 is TGCGCCAGCAGCCTACGTACAGGGGGCCCTGCGAACACTGAAGCTTTCTTT.

The rearrangement joins TRBV18 to TRBJ1-1; the D gene is possibly TRBD1 (6 bases). Trimming cost V 4 bases and J 5 bases, with 8 bases left between them. Germline V gene data show CDR1 as KGHSH and CDR2 as LQKENI. This CDR3 is 12 amino acids long. CDR3: CASSQDRTEAFF. CDR3 DNA sequence: TGTGCCAGCTCACAAGACAGGACTGAAGCTTTCTTT. The full variable domain, in which reference TRBV18 and TRBJ1-1 provide the parts outside the CDR3, is NAGVMQNPRHLVRRRGQEARLRCSPMKGHSHVYWYRQLPEEGLKFMVYLQKENIIDESGMPKERFSAEFPKEGPSILRIQQVVRGDSAAYFCASSQDRTEAFFGQGTRLTVV.

CDR3 region: CASSEAEFMIVINQPQHF. The CDR3 nucleotides read TGTGCCAGCAGTGAAGCTGAGTTCATGATTGTGATTAATCAGCCCCAGCATTTT. The rearrangement uses TRBV6-1 and TRBJ1-5; D is unclear. With 0 bases removed from V and 4 bases from J, the gap between germline ends came to 19 bases. CDR3 size: 18 residues. Germline V gene data show CDR1 as MNHNS and CDR2 as SASEGT.

The chain carries TRBV28 and TRBJ2-7, with 13 bases aligning to TRBD2. The V gene end was trimmed by 5 bases and the J gene end by 6 bases; junction bases not matched to a gene: 7. The germline CDR1 and CDR2 sequences are MDHEN and SYDVKM. The CDR3 totals 15 residues. In nucleotides, the CDR3 is TGTGCCAGCAGTCTACCCGGGACTAGCGGGGCCGAGCAGTACTTC. This codes for CASSLPGTSGAEQYF.

This clone was observed once. The chain uses TRBV27 and TRBJ2-7; D not resolved. The CDR3 covers 13 residues. V lost 5 bases and J 1 base, leaving 9 bases between the germline ends. The V gene's germline CDR1 is MNHEY and CDR2 SMNVEV (reference sequence). CDR3 DNA sequence: TGTGCCAGCAGTGTACAGAGTTCCTACGAGCAGTACTTC. It is translated as CASSVQSSYEQYF.

The chain employs TRBV5-1 and TRBJ1-4; 10 positions agree with TRBD1. Unmatched junction bases numbered 4, after V lost 7 bases and J lost 4 bases. Per the germline V gene, CDR1 is SGHRS and CDR2 is YFSETQ. This CDR3 contains 14 residues. As DNA, the CDR3 is TGCGCCAGCGGACAGGGGGACATTAATGAAAAACTGTTTTTT. This sequence encodes CASGQGDINEKLFF.